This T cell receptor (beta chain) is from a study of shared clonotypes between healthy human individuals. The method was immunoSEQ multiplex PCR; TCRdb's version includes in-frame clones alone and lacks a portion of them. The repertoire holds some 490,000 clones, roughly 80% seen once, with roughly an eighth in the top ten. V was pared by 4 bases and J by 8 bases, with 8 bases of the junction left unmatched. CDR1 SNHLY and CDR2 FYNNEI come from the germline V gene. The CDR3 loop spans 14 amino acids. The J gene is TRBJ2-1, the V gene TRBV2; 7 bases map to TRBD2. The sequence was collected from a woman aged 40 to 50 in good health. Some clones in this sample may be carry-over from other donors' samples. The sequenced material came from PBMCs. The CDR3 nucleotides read TGTGCCAGCAGTGGGGGACTACGGAGTGATGAGCAGTTCTTC. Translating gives CASSGGLRSDEQFF.